The 29 T cell receptor beta chains below come from one sample, sequenced in a study of long-term antiretroviral therapy in people with HIV. Version v3.0 of the immunoSEQ assay ran at survey level. Assay: immunoSEQ multiplex PCR; the TCRdb copy retains only in-frame clones and omits some. The sample has roughly 23,000 clones; roughly 80% are singletons. The sequences come from unsorted PBMCs, collected 5.9 years after starting antiretroviral therapy. Source of these receptors: a young man with HIV.

V gene TRBV7-6 combines with J gene TRBJ2-5; the D is unclear. This CDR3 comprises 15 residues. Trimming took 0 bases from V and 3 from J, leaving 11 bases between them. The germline CDR1 and CDR2 sequences are SGHVS and FNYEAQ. DNA of the CDR3: TGTGCCAGCAGCTTAGCGCAAAAGACCAAAGAGACCCAGTACTTC. Translating it yields CASSLAQKTKETQYF.

This rearrangement joins TRBV2 to TRBJ1-6, with TRBD1 as a possible D gene (6 bases). Germline-derived CDR1 and CDR2 are SNHLY and FYNNEI. The CDR3 totals 16 residues. V lost 8 bases and J 10 bases, leaving 24 bases between the germline ends. The CDR3 protein is CASAGVGTGRSSPLHF. The CDR3, as DNA: TGTGCCAGCGCTGGGGTCGGCACAGGGCGAAGCTCACCCCTCCACTTT. Variable domain in full (rest from reference TRBV2 and TRBJ1-6): EPEVTQTPSHQVTQMGQEVILRCVPISNHLYFYWYRQILGQKVEFLVSFYNNEISEKSEIFDDQFSVERPDGSNFTLKIRSTKLEDSAMYFCASAGVGTGRSSPLHFGNGTRLTVT.

This rearrangement joins TRBV9 to TRBJ1-1; D unclear. Trimming removed 0 bases from V and 4 bases from J, with 7 bases in between. The CDR3 runs 13 residues. Germline CDR1 and CDR2: SGDLS and YYNGEE. The CDR3: CASSVGTLTEAFF. The CDR3 region has the DNA TGTGCCAGCAGCGTAGGGACTCTCACTGAAGCTTTCTTT.

In this sample, this clone turned up once. The genes are TRBV5-1 and TRBJ1-6; D is ambiguous. The CDR3 consists of 16 residues. V dropped 0 bases and J dropped 8 bases, with 15 bases sitting between them. Looked up from germline, CDR1 is SGHRS and CDR2 is YFSETQ. The DNA of the CDR3 is TGCGCCAGCAGCTTGGGTAGGAGCGCCCAGGATTCACCCCTCCACTTT. Translated, it gives CASSLGRSAQDSPLHF.

The CDR3 protein is CASSPTRGGFYEQYF. DNA of the CDR3: TGTGCCAGCAGTCCAACCAGAGGGGGATTCTACGAGCAGTACTTC. This chain connects TRBV27 to TRBJ2-7; D perhaps matches TRBD1 (6 bases). The CDR3 has 15 amino acids. Between the trimmed V and J ends, which lost 5 bases and 3 bases, there was a span of 17 bases. Germline loops: CDR1 MNHEY, CDR2 SMNVEV (reference sequence).

This sequence joins TRBV5-1 and TRBJ1-1; D possibly corresponds to TRBD1 (5 bases). V gave up 4 bases and J gave up 1 base, with 11 bases separating them. The CDR3 sequence is 14 residues long. CDR1 is SGHRS and CDR2 is YFSETQ in the germline V gene. The CDR3 DNA is TGCGCCAGCAGCCAAGGGACGGCGAACACTGAAGCTTTCTTT. Translating it yields CASSQGTANTEAFF.

The CDR3 region has the DNA TGTGCCAGCAGCCCAGGACAGGGAACTCTACAAGAGACCCAGTACTTC. Its protein product is CASSPGQGTLQETQYF. The genes are TRBV5-4 and TRBJ2-5; 8 nucleotides align to TRBD1. Germline assignment: CDR1 SGHNT and CDR2 YYREEE (reference sequence). This CDR3 has 16 residues. The V segment lost 4 bases and the J segment 2 bases; nucleotides outside the gene matches: 10. Drawing the rest from reference TRBV5-4 and TRBJ2-5, the complete variable domain is ETGVTQSPTHLIKTRGQQVTLRCSSQSGHNTVSWYQQALGQGPQFIFQYYREEENGRGNFPPRFSGLQFPNYSSELNVNALELDDSALYLCASSPGQGTLQETQYFGPGTRLLVL.

The genes are TRBV11-2 and TRBJ1-6; no clear D. Germline CDR1 SGHAT, CDR2 FQNNGV. The CDR3 covers 15 residues. V lost 1 base and J 3 bases, leaving 7 bases between the germline ends. The CDR3, as DNA: TGTGCCAGCAGCTTAGCCCCAGGCTATAATTCACCCCTCCACTTT. Protein: CASSLAPGYNSPLHF.

The CDR3 loop reads CASSPWGLGALLSNQPQHF. CDR3 nucleotide sequence: TGTGCCAGCAGTCCTTGGGGTTTAGGGGCCTTATTAAGCAATCAGCCCCAGCATTTT. The chain has TRBV28 and TRBJ1-5, with D perhaps TRBD1 (5 bases). Germline-derived CDR1 and CDR2 are MDHEN and SYDVKM. The CDR3 extends over 19 amino acids. The germline V and J ends were trimmed by 5 bases and 1 base, with 24 bases remaining between them.

This clone was recorded once. The J gene is TRBJ2-1, the V gene TRBV9, with 8 nucleotides matching TRBD1. This CDR3 is built from 14 residues. V lost 3 bases, J lost 9 bases, and 8 bases stayed unmatched. Germline assignment: CDR1 SGDLS and CDR2 YYNGEE. DNA of the CDR3: TGTGCCAGCAGCGCCCGACAGGGGTCGATTGAGCAGTTCTTC. Amino acid sequence: CASSARQGSIEQFF.

The chain combines TRBV5-1 with TRBJ1-4; D gene uncertain. Germline loops: CDR1 SGHRS, CDR2 YFSETQ. This CDR3 is built from 11 residues. The V end lost 5 bases, the J end lost 5 bases, and 4 bases lay between the germline ends. CDR3 in amino acids: CASRLNEKLFF. The CDR3, as DNA: TGCGCCAGCAGATTGAATGAAAAACTGTTTTTT.

The chain joins TRBV27 to TRBJ1-1; D uncertain. V was clipped by 6 bases and J by 3 bases, with 11 bases between them. CDR1 is MNHEY, CDR2 SMNVEV, per germline (reference sequence). The CDR3 covers 13 residues. CDR3 residues: CASSQMGHTEAFF. The CDR3 bases are TGTGCCAGCAGCCAAATGGGCCACACTGAAGCTTTCTTT.

The genes are TRBV27 and TRBJ1-1; D is unresolved. Per germline, CDR1 MNHEY and CDR2 SMNVEV (reference sequence). With 5 bases removed from V and 3 bases from J, the gap between germline ends came to 16 bases. The CDR3 covers 15 residues. Here the CDR3 DNA reads TGTGCCAGCAGTACCACCCCCAATCCACACACTGAAGCTTTCTTT. This translates into CASSTTPNPHTEAFF.

The chain uses TRBV2 and TRBJ1-1; no clear D. Germline V gives CDR1 SNHLY, CDR2 FYNNEI. CDR3 length: 15 residues. V shed 3 bases and J shed 1 base, with 12 bases lying between them. CDR3 residues: CASSEYGVENTEAFF. The CDR3 nucleotides are TGTGCCAGCAGTGAGTACGGGGTGGAGAACACTGAAGCTTTCTTT.

This chain links TRBV2 with TRBJ2-7, with a weak D call TRBD2 (7 bases). The CDR3 covers 16 residues. V was clipped by 6 bases and J by 1 base, with 19 bases between them. Germline V gene data show CDR1 as SNHLY and CDR2 as FYNNEI. The chain's CDR3 is CASRSLLQGLSYEQYF. The CDR3 DNA sequence: TGTGCCAGCAGATCCCTGCTACAGGGACTATCCTACGAGCAGTACTTC.

This chain uses TRBV4-3 with TRBJ2-1; TRBD2 aligns across 11 bases. The germline V gene encodes CDR1 LGHNA and CDR2 YSLEER. The V gene end was trimmed by 0 bases and the J gene end by 8 bases; junction bases not matched to a gene: 3. The CDR3 is 15 residues long. DNA for the CDR3: TGCGCCAGCAGCCAAGACAAGACTAGCGGGGATGAGCAGTTCTTC. Translated: CASSQDKTSGDEQFF.

This clone has more than one count but fewer than ten. This rearrangement joins TRBV7-6 to TRBJ2-7, with a possible D match to TRBD1 (6 bases). V gave up 1 base and J gave up 2 bases, with 15 bases separating them. CDR3 length: 16 amino acids. Germline CDR1 reads SGHVS; CDR2 reads FNYEAQ. CDR3 loop: CASSLVIGGSTYEQYF. CDR3 sequence (DNA): TGTGCCAGCAGCTTAGTGATAGGGGGTTCTACCTACGAGCAGTACTTC.

The V gene is TRBV11-2, the J gene TRBJ2-7, with 10 bases fitting TRBD2. CDR3 length: 15 residues. Germline V gene lookup returns CDR1 SGHAT and CDR2 FQNNGV. J lost 1 base, V lost 6 bases, and 6 bases had no gene match. CDR3: CASSRASGGSYEQYF. CDR3 DNA: TGTGCCAGCAGTCGAGCTAGCGGGGGATCCTACGAGCAGTACTTC.

This clone appeared a single time. The CDR3 loop reads CASSWQGVTEAFF. CDR3 DNA: TGCGCCAGCAGCTGGCAGGGGGTCACTGAAGCTTTCTTT. V and J are TRBV5-1 and TRBJ1-1, with TRBD1 matching 7 bases. Looked up from germline, CDR1 is SGHRS and CDR2 is YFSETQ. The CDR3 is 13 amino acids. The trim removed 3 bases at V and 4 bases at J, leaving 3 bases unmatched.

The chain recombines TRBV30 with TRBJ2-7; no clear D gene. CDR1 is GTSNPN and CDR2 is SVGIG in the germline V gene (reference sequence). This CDR3 region has 15 residues. Trimming shortened V by 0 bases and J by 2 bases, and 14 bases separated the two germline ends. CDR3 DNA: TGTGCCTGGAGTGTAGGTGGGATGCGGACCTACGAGCAGTACTTC. This translates into CAWSVGGMRTYEQYF.

The rearrangement joins TRBV6-1 to TRBJ1-5; 9 bases match TRBD1. The germline V gene encodes CDR1 MNHNS and CDR2 SASEGT. V shed 8 bases and J 3 bases; nucleotides not matched to a gene: 5. The CDR3 totals 14 residues. CDR3 region: CASEQGAINQPQHF. The DNA for the CDR3 is TGTGCCAGCGAACAGGGGGCGATCAATCAGCCCCAGCATTTT.

This chain joins TRBV6-4 and TRBJ2-1, with 12 bases aligning to TRBD2. The V and J ends lost 6 bases and 8 bases, in that order; junction bases with no gene match: 8. This CDR3 is built from 15 residues. Germline lookup yields CDR1 MRHNA and CDR2 SNTAGT. This CDR3 is CASSEKGLAGYEQFF. CDR3 nucleotide sequence: TGTGCCAGCAGCGAGAAGGGACTAGCGGGTTATGAGCAGTTCTTC.

CDR3 amino acids: CASSFRTGANYGYTF. In DNA form, the CDR3 reads TGTGCCAGCAGTTTCCGGACAGGCGCTAACTATGGCTACACCTTC. This chain joins TRBV28 and TRBJ1-2; 7 nucleotides agree with TRBD1. The CDR3 runs 15 residues. The germline V gene encodes CDR1 MDHEN and CDR2 SYDVKM. V lost 3 bases and J lost 0; bases outside the gene matches: 4.

This clone is a singleton in its sample. The chain links TRBV5-1 to TRBJ1-6, with 8 bases matching TRBD1. Germline-derived CDR1 and CDR2 are SGHRS and YFSETQ. V lost 3 bases and J lost 7; bases outside the gene matches: 9. The CDR3 totals 16 residues. The CDR3 sequence is CASSSWTGSDNSPLHF. DNA for the CDR3: TGCGCCAGCAGCTCCTGGACAGGGTCGGACAATTCACCCCTCCACTTT.

The chain employs TRBV10-1 and TRBJ2-1, with D tentatively TRBD1 (6 bases). Germline CDR1 and CDR2: WNHNN and SYGVQD (reference sequence). The V gene lost 6 bases and the J gene lost 7 bases, with 28 bases spanning the gap. The CDR3 is 18 amino acids. The CDR3 sequence is CASSLRDKAKDGANEQFF. Written as DNA, the CDR3 is TGCGCCAGCAGCTTACGGGACAAGGCGAAGGATGGAGCGAATGAGCAGTTCTTC.

This chain uses TRBV2 with TRBJ1-5; 8 nucleotides match TRBD1. With 5 bases clipped from V and 5 bases from J, the junction kept 5 bases outside the gene matches. Germline assignment: CDR1 SNHLY and CDR2 FYNNEI. CDR3 length: 14 residues. The CDR3 DNA is TGTGCCAGCAGTACAGACAGGGGAGATCAGCCCCAGCATTTT. This encodes CASSTDRGDQPQHF.

The chain has TRBV18 and TRBJ1-1, with unresolved D. CDR3 length equals 13 residues. Trimming pared 3 bases from V and 5 bases from J, leaving 10 bases between. CDR1 and CDR2 from the germline V gene are KGHSH and LQKENI. CDR3 amino acids: CASSPSGWTEAFF. The CDR3 DNA is TGTGCCAGCTCACCGAGTGGTTGGACTGAAGCTTTCTTT.

This sequence joins TRBV2 and TRBJ2-5; no reliable D call. Germline loops: CDR1 SNHLY, CDR2 FYNNEI. The CDR3 sequence is 10 residues long. Deletions cut 4 bases from V and 5 bases from J, with 2 bases between. The CDR3 sequence is CASSGETQYF. The CDR3 bases are TGTGCCAGCAGTGGGGAGACCCAGTACTTC.

CDR3 sequence reads: CASSQAQGRMNTEAFF. DNA of the CDR3: TGCGCCAGCAGCCAAGCCCAGGGGAGGATGAACACTGAAGCTTTCTTT. The chain carries TRBV4-1 and TRBJ1-1; maybe TRBD1 (6 bases). V was clipped by 1 base and J by 0 bases, with 12 bases between them. CDR3 length equals 16 residues. Germline V gene lookup returns CDR1 MGHRA and CDR2 YSYEKL.